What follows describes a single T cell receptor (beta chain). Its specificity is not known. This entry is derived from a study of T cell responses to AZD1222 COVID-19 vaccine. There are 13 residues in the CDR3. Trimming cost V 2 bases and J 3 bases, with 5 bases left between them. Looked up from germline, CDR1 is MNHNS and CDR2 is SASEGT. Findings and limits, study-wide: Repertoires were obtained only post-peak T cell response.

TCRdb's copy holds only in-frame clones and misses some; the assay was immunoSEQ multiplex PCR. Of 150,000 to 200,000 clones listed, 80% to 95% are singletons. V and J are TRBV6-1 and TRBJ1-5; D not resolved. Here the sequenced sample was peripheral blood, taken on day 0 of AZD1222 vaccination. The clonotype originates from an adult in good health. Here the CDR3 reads CASSEQANQPQHF. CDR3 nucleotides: TGTGCCAGCAGTGAACAGGCCAATCAGCCCCAGCATTTT.